Below are 18 T cell receptor beta chains sequenced from a single sample in a study of T cell repertoires in cytomegalovirus infection (dated 2019 in TCRdb). Sequencing relied on an Illumina HiSeq 1500. TCRdb trimmed the raw reads at Q25, called clones with MiXCR and kept productive beta chains. Each CDR3 protein appears once, grouped with its most common genes and DNA. The sample table contains 300,000 or so distinct CDR3 sequences; only one count was recorded for roughly 26% of them. The top ten clonotypes cover approximately 15% of the sample. The material sequenced was PBMCs. The receptors derive from a human donor in good health (CMV status not recorded). Some clones in this sample may be carry-over from other donors' samples.

This clonotype has just a few counts. The chain employs TRBV12-3 or TRBV12-4 and TRBJ2-7; 8 bases agree with TRBD1. The length of the CDR3 is 14 residues. With 3 bases clipped from V and 7 bases from J, the junction kept 8 bases outside the gene matches. CDR3 nucleotides: TGTGCCAGCAGTTTCGGAACAGGGGGGAGTGAGCAGTACTTC. Its protein is CASSFGTGGSEQYF.

The chain uses TRBV5-6 and TRBJ1-1, with TRBD1 as a possible D gene (5 bases). The CDR3 sequence is 12 residues long. V shed 7 bases and J shed 5 bases, with 12 bases lying between them. Germline V gene data show CDR1 as SGHDT and CDR2 as YYEEEE. As DNA, the CDR3 is TGTGCCAGCGGCGGGGGGGTTACTGAAGCTTTCTTT. This translates into CASGGGVTEAFF.

This chain links TRBV7-6 with TRBJ1-1; the D is unclear. Trimming took off 8 bases at V and 0 bases at J, with 13 bases between the two ends. CDR3 size: 14 residues. Looked up from germline, CDR1 is SGHVS and CDR2 is FNYEAQ. DNA for the CDR3: TGTGCCAGCGGGCCGAATTGGTTGAACACTGAAGCTTTCTTT. Translation: CASGPNWLNTEAFF. The entire variable domain, with the rest obtained from reference TRBV7-6 and TRBJ1-1, is as follows: GAGVSQSPRYKVTKRGQDVALRCDPISGHVSLYWYRQALGQGPEFLTYFNYEAQQDKSGLPNDRFSAERPEGSISTLTIQRTEQRDSAMYRCASGPNWLNTEAFFGQGTRLTVV.

The table lists this clonotype with many counts. The V call is TRBV7-2, the J call TRBJ2-7; D remains ambiguous. The CDR3 is 13 amino acids. Germline CDR1 reads SGHTA; CDR2 reads FQGNSA. V dropped 5 bases and J dropped 0 bases, with 8 bases sitting between them. The CDR3: CASSTRSSYEQYF. Written as DNA, the CDR3 is TGTGCCAGCAGCACCCGATCCTCCTACGAGCAGTACTTC. Filled out from reference TRBV7-2 and TRBJ2-7, the complete variable domain reads GAGVSQSPSNKVTEKGKDVELRCDPISGHTALYWYRQSLGQGLEFLIYFQGNSAPDKSGLPSDRFSAERTGGSVSTLTIQRTQQEDSAVYLCASSTRSSYEQYFGPGTRLTVT.

This clonotype was picked up many times. This chain uses TRBV7-2 with TRBJ2-1; TRBD1 aligns across 9 bases. This CDR3 has 16 residues. The germline V gene encodes CDR1 SGHTA and CDR2 FQGNSA. V gave up 5 bases and J gave up 2 bases; unmatched junction bases: 7. The CDR3 DNA is TGTGCCAGCAGCACCGCCGGGACAGGGCCCTACAATGAGCAGTTCTTC. Translation: CASSTAGTGPYNEQFF.

This clonotype was detected ten times or more. This chain links TRBV29-1 with TRBJ1-2, with a tentative D call TRBD1 (6 bases). CDR1 is SQVTM, CDR2 ANQGSEA, per germline. V was shortened by 6 bases and J by 3 bases, with 11 bases between the two germline ends. This CDR3 contains 12 residues. As DNA, the CDR3 is TGCAGCGTCCGGGACAACGACTATGGCTACACCTTC. It yields the protein CSVRDNDYGYTF.

The chain combines TRBV10-3 with TRBJ2-7, with 11 nucleotides matching TRBD1. The CDR3 spans 15 residues. Unmatched junction bases numbered 5, after V lost 4 bases and J lost 3 bases. Germline values: CDR1 ENHRY, CDR2 SYGVKD. The CDR3 is CAISAGTGGLYEQYF. The CDR3 nucleotides read TGTGCCATCAGTGCCGGGACAGGGGGTCTCTACGAGCAGTACTTC.

In this sample, this clonotype turned up many times. This rearrangement joins TRBV5-1 to TRBJ2-5, with TRBD2 matching 11 bases. Germline V gene lookup returns CDR1 SGHRS and CDR2 YFSETQ. The CDR3 loop spans 15 amino acids. Trimming at V came to 4 bases and at J to 4 bases, leaving 6 bases not matched to a gene. The CDR3 region is CASSRGTSGRETQYF. The CDR3, as DNA: TGCGCCAGCAGCAGGGGGACTAGCGGTAGAGAGACCCAGTACTTC. Based on the CDR3 plus reference TRBV5-1 and TRBJ2-5, the full variable domain is KAGVTQTPRYLIKTRGQQVTLSCSPISGHRSVSWYQQTPGQGLQFLFEYFSETQRNKGNFPGRFSGRQFSNSRSEMNVSTLELGDSALYLCASSRGTSGRETQYFGPGTRLLVL.

This clonotype was counted at least ten times. This chain's CDR3 is CASSPSGGREQFF. In DNA, the CDR3 is TGTGCCAGCAGTCCGTCGGGCGGCCGGGAGCAGTTCTTC. The gene calls are TRBV6-2 or TRBV6-3 and TRBJ2-1, with D unclear. Germline CDR1 MNHEY, CDR2 SVGEGT. The CDR3 is made up of 13 amino acids. Between the trimmed V and J ends, which lost 5 bases and 10 bases, there was a span of 15 bases.

This clonotype was detected only once. V usage is TRBV6-6 and J usage is TRBJ2-1; D possibly corresponds to TRBD1 (5 bases). The germline V gene encodes CDR1 MNHNY and CDR2 SVGAGI (reference sequence). V was trimmed by 10 bases and J by 2 bases, leaving 9 bases between them. The CDR3 spans 12 residues. The CDR3 coding sequence is TGTGCCATCCGGACAACCTACAATGAGCAGTTCTTC. Translating it yields CAIRTTYNEQFF.

This clonotype showed up just a few times. The V call is TRBV6-1, the J call TRBJ2-5; possibly TRBD2 for D (5 bases). The germline CDR1 and CDR2 sequences are MNHNS and SASEGT. This CDR3 has 13 amino acids. V lost 6 bases and J 2 bases, leaving 10 bases between the germline ends. The CDR3 loop is CASRPSGQETQYF. Here the CDR3 DNA reads TGTGCCAGCAGACCCTCGGGACAAGAGACCCAGTACTTC.

This clonotype was found a few times. The V gene is TRBV6-2 or TRBV6-3, the J gene TRBJ1-2; the match to TRBD1 covers 8 bases. V lost 6 bases and J lost 8; bases outside the gene matches: 17. The CDR3 is made up of 16 amino acids. The germline CDR1 and CDR2 sequences are MNHEY and SVGEGT. CDR3 sequence reads: CASSYTTFTGGDGYTF. For the CDR3, the DNA is TGTGCCAGCAGCTATACGACCTTTACAGGGGGGGACGGCTACACCTTC.

This chain uses TRBV28 with TRBJ1-1; 8 bases agree with TRBD1. This CDR3 comprises 15 residues. V lost 6 bases and J lost 5; bases outside the gene matches: 11. Germline V gives CDR1 MDHEN, CDR2 SYDVKM. CDR3 DNA sequence: TGTGCCAGCAGCCTTTGGAAGGACAGGGCTACTGAAGCTTTCTTT. It is translated as CASSLWKDRATEAFF.

This clonotype appeared many times. This chain joins TRBV28 and TRBJ2-3, with D perhaps matching TRBD1 (5 bases). This CDR3 region has 12 residues. Germline values: CDR1 MDHEN, CDR2 SYDVKM. V was trimmed by 4 bases and J by 4 bases, leaving 6 bases between them. This CDR3 is CASSSTADTQYF. DNA of the CDR3: TGTGCCAGCAGTTCGACAGCAGATACGCAGTATTTT.

The rearrangement uses TRBV11-3 and TRBJ1-1; no clear D gene. Germline CDR1 is SGHNT and CDR2 is YENEEA. This CDR3 contains 13 residues. Trimming pared 5 bases from V and 6 bases from J, leaving 13 bases between. The CDR3, as DNA: TGTGCCAGCAGCCTAACCACATTCTCTGAAGCTTTCTTT. Protein product: CASSLTTFSEAFF. Full variable domain (missing parts from reference TRBV11-3 and TRBJ1-1): EAGVVQSPRYKIIEKKQPVAFWCNPISGHNTLYWYLQNLGQGPELLIRYENEEAVDDSQLPKDRFSAERLKGVDSTLKIQPAELGDSAVYLCASSLTTFSEAFFGQGTRLTVV.

At least ten counts were recorded for this clonotype. This CDR3 reads CASSGGDTGELFF. In DNA, the CDR3 is TGTGCCAGCAGTGGAGGGGACACCGGGGAGCTGTTTTTT. The rearrangement joins TRBV6-4 to TRBJ2-2, with D perhaps given as TRBD1 or TRBD2 (5 bases each). Germline values: CDR1 MRHNA, CDR2 SNTAGT. V was trimmed by 4 bases and J by 3 bases, leaving 6 bases between them. This CDR3 comprises 13 residues.

This clonotype was counted only a few times. V is TRBV6-5 and J is TRBJ2-7; D unresolved. Germline V CDR1 and CDR2: MNHEY, SVGAGI. V was trimmed by 7 bases and J by 2 bases, leaving 12 bases between them. The CDR3 length is 13 residues. The CDR3 sequence: CASIQLSPYEQYF. CDR3 DNA: TGTGCCAGCATCCAACTATCCCCCTACGAGCAGTACTTC.

This chain connects TRBV29-1 to TRBJ2-7, with D unresolved. Germline V gene data show CDR1 as SQVTM and CDR2 as ANQGSEA. This CDR3 has 11 amino acids. V was clipped by 6 bases and J by 0 bases, with 6 bases between them. This CDR3 is CSVGDSYEQYF. In DNA form, the CDR3 reads TGCAGCGTCGGTGACTCCTACGAGCAGTACTTC.